This TCR beta chain was identified during a study of shared clonotypes between healthy human individuals. This table comes from immunoSEQ multiplex PCR, and its TCRdb copy is limited to in-frame clones, with some not included. The table records more than 2 million clones, around 95% of them present only once. CDR3 length equals 15 residues. Between the trimmed V and J ends, which lost 5 bases and 8 bases, there was a span of 19 bases. Germline V CDR1 and CDR2: MNHNY, SVGAGI (reference sequence). V gene TRBV6-6 combines with J gene TRBJ2-4; D perhaps matches TRBD1 (6 bases). The material sequenced was naive CD4+ T cells sorted from blood. Specified subset: CD45RA+ positively selected. The receptor was derived from a man younger than 35 in good health. In nucleotides, the CDR3 is TGTGCCAGCAGTCCAGACTCAGGGGCGAGAGACATTCAGTACTTC. Its translation is CASSPDSGARDIQYF.